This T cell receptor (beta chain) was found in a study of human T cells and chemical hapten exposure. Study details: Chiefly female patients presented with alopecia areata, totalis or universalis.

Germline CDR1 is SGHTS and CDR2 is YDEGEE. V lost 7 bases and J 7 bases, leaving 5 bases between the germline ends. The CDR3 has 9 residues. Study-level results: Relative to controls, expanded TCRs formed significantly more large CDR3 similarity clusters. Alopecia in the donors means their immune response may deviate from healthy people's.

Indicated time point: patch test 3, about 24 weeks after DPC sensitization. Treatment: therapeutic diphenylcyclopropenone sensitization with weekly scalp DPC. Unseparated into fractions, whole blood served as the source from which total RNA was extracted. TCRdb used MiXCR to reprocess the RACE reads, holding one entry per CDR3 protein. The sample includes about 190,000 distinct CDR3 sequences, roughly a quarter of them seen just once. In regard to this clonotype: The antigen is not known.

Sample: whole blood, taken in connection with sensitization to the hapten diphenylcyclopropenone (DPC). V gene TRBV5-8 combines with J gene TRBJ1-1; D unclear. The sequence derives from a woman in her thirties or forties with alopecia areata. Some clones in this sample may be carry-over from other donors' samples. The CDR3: CASYNEAFF. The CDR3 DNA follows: TGTGCCAGCTATAATGAAGCTTTCTTT. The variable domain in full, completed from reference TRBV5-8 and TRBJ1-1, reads EAGVTQSPTHLIKTRGQQATLRCSPISGHTSVYWYQQALGLGLQFLLWYDEGEERNRGNFPPRFSGRQFPNYSSELNVNALELEDSALYLCASYNEAFFGQGTRLTVV.